The following is a T cell receptor beta chain sequence with its context. One end of the junction does not line up with germline, which may come from a read error. This record belongs to a study of tumor-infiltrating lymphocytes in primary liver carcinoma. The CDR3 runs 13 residues. The germline V gene encodes CDR1 SNHLY and CDR2 FYNNEI. Unsorted bulk tissue (20-30 mg) underwent RNA and DNA co-extraction. There were only treatment-naive patients, all with chronic HBV infection. Synthesis of TCR beta cDNA was carried out from about 0.55 ug total RNA with a constant-region primer. TCR beta libraries came from three nested multiplex PCR rounds using slightly modified ARM-PCR. Researchers ran the first two PCR rounds for ten to eleven cycles each with TRBV1-TRBV30 forward primers and a C-beta reverse primer. Using its own MiXCR run on the multiplex PCR reads, TCRdb lists one record per CDR3 protein. This sample carries under 90,000 distinct CDR3 sequences, 72% of them seen once, and the ten largest clones take approximately 19%.

This receptor was identified in a middle-aged man with primary liver carcinoma and hepatitis B virus infection. This rearrangement joins TRBV2 to TRBJ2-4; TRBD1 agrees at 9 bases. The specimen was liver tumor tissue from sampling region 1. Described subset: tumor region T1, superior pole. CDR3 sequence (DNA): TGTTCCAGCATCCGGGACAGGGAAAACATTCATTACTTC. Encoded protein: CSSIRDRENIHYF.